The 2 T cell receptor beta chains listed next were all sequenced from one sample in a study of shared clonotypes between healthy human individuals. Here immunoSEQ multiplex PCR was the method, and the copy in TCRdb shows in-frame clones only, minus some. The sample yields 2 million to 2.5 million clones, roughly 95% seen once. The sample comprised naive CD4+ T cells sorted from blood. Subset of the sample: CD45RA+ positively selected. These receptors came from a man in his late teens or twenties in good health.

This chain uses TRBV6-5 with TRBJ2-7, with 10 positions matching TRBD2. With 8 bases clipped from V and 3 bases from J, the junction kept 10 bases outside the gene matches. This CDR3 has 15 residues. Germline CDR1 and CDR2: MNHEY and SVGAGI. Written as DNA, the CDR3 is TGTGCCAGCCGACCCGGACTAGCGGCCATCTACGAGCAGTACTTC. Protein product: CASRPGLAAIYEQYF.

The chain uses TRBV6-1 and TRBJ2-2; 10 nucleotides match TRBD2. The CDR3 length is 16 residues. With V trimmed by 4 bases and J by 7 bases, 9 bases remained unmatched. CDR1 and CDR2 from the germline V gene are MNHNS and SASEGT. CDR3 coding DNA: TGTGCCAGCAGTGGCCCTAGCGGGGGCCGGAGCGGGGAGCTGTTTTTT. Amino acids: CASSGPSGGRSGELFF.